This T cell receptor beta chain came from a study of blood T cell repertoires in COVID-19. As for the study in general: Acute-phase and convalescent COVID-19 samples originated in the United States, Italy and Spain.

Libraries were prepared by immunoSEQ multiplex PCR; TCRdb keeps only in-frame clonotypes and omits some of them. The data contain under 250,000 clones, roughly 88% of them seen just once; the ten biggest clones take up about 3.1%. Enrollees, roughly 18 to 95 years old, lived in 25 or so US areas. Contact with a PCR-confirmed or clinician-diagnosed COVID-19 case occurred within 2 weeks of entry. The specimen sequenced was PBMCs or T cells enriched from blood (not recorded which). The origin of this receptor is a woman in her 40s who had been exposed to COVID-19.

CDR3 sequence reads: CASSFQRADTQYF. The CDR3 DNA sequence: TGTGCCAGCAGTTTCCAGAGGGCAGATACGCAGTATTTT. The gene calls are TRBV27 and TRBJ2-3; possibly TRBD2 for D (5 bases). The V and J ends lost 3 bases and 4 bases respectively, with 8 bases between them. CDR1 MNHEY and CDR2 SMNVEV come from the germline V gene (reference sequence). The CDR3 runs to 13 residues.